Each of the 20 T cell receptor beta chains below was sequenced from the same sample in a study of control samples from healthy donors and cancer patients. Clones were read by immunoSEQ multiplex PCR, and TCRdb kept only the in-frame ones, dropping some. The sample yields 70,000 to 100,000 clones, about 87% seen once. Specimen: PBMCs. The source of these receptors is a woman in her sixties or seventies with head and neck cancer.

The gene calls are TRBV18 and TRBJ2-3; TRBD1 agrees at 9 bases. The V and J ends lost 6 bases and 1 base, in that order; junction bases with no gene match: 5. The germline V gene has CDR1 KGHSH and CDR2 LQKENI. CDR3 size: 15 residues. Written as DNA, the CDR3 is TGTGCCAGCTCTTCCGGGACAGGGCGCACAGATACGCAGTATTTT. Amino acids: CASSSGTGRTDTQYF.

V usage is TRBV6-1 and J usage is TRBJ1-2; D is ambiguous. Per germline, CDR1 MNHNS and CDR2 SASEGT. V dropped 1 base and J dropped 2 bases, with 14 bases sitting between them. The CDR3 extends over 16 amino acids. DNA of the CDR3: TGTGCCAGCAGTGAAGTTCCGCCGAGTGCAAACTATGGCTACACCTTC. Residues: CASSEVPPSANYGYTF.

The rearrangement uses TRBV11-2 and TRBJ2-7; D gene unclear. V lost 5 bases to trimming and J lost 4 bases, with 12 bases between them. The CDR3 is made up of 13 amino acids. Germline assignment: CDR1 SGHAT and CDR2 FQNNGV. The CDR3: CASSKAARYEQYF. The DNA for the CDR3 is TGTGCCAGCAGCAAGGCGGCACGGTACGAGCAGTACTTC. The variable domain in full, with the rest retrieved from reference TRBV11-2 and TRBJ2-7, is EAGVAQSPRYKIIEKRQSVAFWCNPISGHATLYWYQQILGQGPKLLIQFQNNGVVDDSQLPKDRFSAERLKGVDSTLKIQPAKLEDSAVYLCASSKAARYEQYFGPGTRLTVT.

V and J are TRBV28 and TRBJ2-7; the D gene could be TRBD1 or TRBD2 (6 bases each). Trimming shortened V by 5 bases and J by 0 bases, and 17 bases separated the two germline ends. The CDR3 is 16 residues long. The germline V gene has CDR1 MDHEN and CDR2 SYDVKM. CDR3 nucleotides: TGTGCCAGCAGTCCCTGGGGGGCAAGGAACTCCTACGAGCAGTACTTC. Translating gives CASSPWGARNSYEQYF. The variable domain in full, with the rest retrieved from reference TRBV28 and TRBJ2-7, is DVKVTQSSRYLVKRTGEKVFLECVQDMDHENMFWYRQDPGLGLRLIYFSYDVKMKEKGDIPEGYSVSREKKERFSLILESASTNQTSMYLCASSPWGARNSYEQYFGPGTRLTVT.

The rearrangement joins TRBV30 to TRBJ2-6; no clear D. Trimming took off 2 bases at V and 4 bases at J, with 3 bases between the two ends. Germline CDR1 GTSNPN, CDR2 SVGIG (reference sequence). The CDR3 loop spans 12 amino acids. The CDR3 DNA follows: TGTGCCTGGAGTTCCGGGGCCAACGTCCTGACTTTC. Protein sequence: CAWSSGANVLTF.

The gene calls are TRBV10-1 and TRBJ2-1, with 7 bases identical to TRBD1. This CDR3 is 14 amino acids long. Germline CDR1 and CDR2: WNHNN and SYGVQD (reference sequence). The V and J ends lost 6 bases and 7 bases, in that order; junction bases with no gene match: 9. The CDR3 bases are TGCGCCAGCAGCTCATCAGGGGGTTTGAATGAGCAGTTCTTC. This encodes CASSSSGGLNEQFF.

This CDR3 is CASTLSQGFGELFF. The CDR3 DNA reads as TGTGCCAGCACTTTGTCCCAGGGGTTCGGGGAGCTGTTTTTT. This sequence joins TRBV6-6 and TRBJ2-2; tentatively, D is TRBD1 (6 bases). The V and J ends lost 7 bases and 7 bases respectively, with 16 bases between them. This CDR3 has 14 amino acids. Germline CDR1 reads MNHNY; CDR2 reads SVGAGI (reference sequence).

The chain combines TRBV7-2 with TRBJ1-5; perhaps TRBD1 as D (5 bases). The germline CDR1 and CDR2 sequences are SGHTA and FQGNSA. Deletions cut 1 base from V and 3 bases from J, with 10 bases between. CDR3 length equals 15 residues. DNA for the CDR3: TGTGCCAGCAGCTTAGATACAGGACTCAATCAGCCCCAGCATTTT. Amino acids: CASSLDTGLNQPQHF. The entire variable domain, with the rest obtained from reference TRBV7-2 and TRBJ1-5, is as follows: GAGVSQSPSNKVTEKGKDVELRCDPISGHTALYWYRQSLGQGLEFLIYFQGNSAPDKSGLPSDRFSAERTGGSVSTLTIQRTQQEDSAVYLCASSLDTGLNQPQHFGDGTRLSIL.

This chain joins TRBV25-1 and TRBJ2-5, with 7 bases that match TRBD2. There are 14 residues in the CDR3. Germline CDR1 and CDR2: MGHDK and SYGVNS. V trimming: 2 bases; J trimming: 3 bases; junction bases outside the gene matches: 3. The DNA for the CDR3 is TGTGCCAGCAGTGAAGGGGGACTAAAAGAGACCCAGTACTTC. As protein: CASSEGGLKETQYF.

The chain combines TRBV7-2 with TRBJ1-1, with 8 bases fitting TRBD1. Germline CDR1 and CDR2: SGHTA and FQGNSA. The CDR3 consists of 14 residues. J was trimmed by 4 bases and V by 5 bases; bases with no gene match: 6. The CDR3 DNA reads as TGTGCCAGCAGCGCACAGGGGGGTTTCACTGAAGCTTTCTTT. Residues: CASSAQGGFTEAFF.

The chain is built from TRBV6-1 and TRBJ1-5; unclear D gene. V lost 3 bases and J lost 2, with 8 bases in between. Germline V gene lookup returns CDR1 MNHNS and CDR2 SASEGT. The CDR3 runs 14 residues. This CDR3 reads CASSDRLGNQPQHF. The CDR3 DNA is TGTGCCAGCAGTGACAGGCTGGGCAATCAGCCCCAGCATTTT.

This clone has just a few counts. The V and J genes are TRBV27 and TRBJ2-3; D is uncertain. CDR3 length equals 13 residues. Trimming removed 3 bases at V and 14 bases at J, with 18 bases between. CDR1 is MNHEY and CDR2 is SMNVEV in the germline V gene (reference sequence). The CDR3 sequence is CASSFRLQAPWYF. CDR3 DNA: TGTGCCAGCAGTTTCAGATTGCAGGCCCCATGGTATTTT.

This clone was seen a handful of times. CDR3 DNA sequence: TGTGCCAGCAGCCGGACAGAGACAAATCAGCCCCAGCATTTT. This sequence encodes CASSRTETNQPQHF. The chain employs TRBV7-9 and TRBJ1-5, with a tentative D call TRBD1 (6 bases). The germline V gene has CDR1 SEHNR and CDR2 FQNEAQ (reference sequence). The CDR3 is 14 amino acids. The V gene lost 5 bases and the J gene lost 4 bases, with 12 bases spanning the gap.

V usage is TRBV11-1 and J usage is TRBJ2-7, with a possible D match to TRBD1 (6 bases). CDR1 SGHAT and CDR2 FQDESV come from the germline V gene (reference sequence). The CDR3 has 14 residues. V lost 6 bases, J lost 1 base, and 13 bases lay in between. The CDR3 bases are TGTGCCAGCAGGGGGGCAACAGGTTCCTACGAGCAGTACTTC. It yields the protein CASRGATGSYEQYF.

This clone came up once. This sequence joins TRBV7-2 and TRBJ1-2; D uncertain. V was clipped by 5 bases and J by 0 bases, with 7 bases between them. CDR1 SGHTA and CDR2 FQGNSA come from the germline V gene. The CDR3 runs to 13 residues. This CDR3 reads CASSPQTNYGYTF. The CDR3 DNA is TGTGCCAGCAGCCCCCAAACTAACTATGGCTACACCTTC.

The chain is built from TRBV7-9 and TRBJ1-1; D gene unclear. This CDR3 has 13 amino acids. The germline V gene has CDR1 SEHNR and CDR2 FQNEAQ (reference sequence). V was pared by 2 bases and J by 0 bases, with 4 bases between. The CDR3 here is CASSLTMNTEAFF. CDR3 bases: TGTGCCAGCAGCTTAACAATGAACACTGAAGCTTTCTTT. Full variable domain (rest looked up from reference TRBV7-9 and TRBJ1-1): DTGVSQNPRHKITKRGQNVTFRCDPISEHNRLYWYRQTLGQGPEFLTYFQNEAQLEKSRLLSDRFSAERPKGSFSTLEIQRTEQGDSAMYLCASSLTMNTEAFFGQGTRLTVV.

This clone was recorded once. The chain uses TRBV4-2 and TRBJ2-3, with 8 bases fitting TRBD2. This CDR3 is built from 18 residues. V shed 1 base, J shed 3 bases, and the junction held 12 bases outside the gene matches. Germline V gene lookup returns CDR1 LGHNA and CDR2 YNFKEQ. The CDR3 is CASSQVSFREGGTDTQYF. The CDR3 DNA follows: TGTGCCAGCAGCCAAGTTTCTTTCCGGGAGGGTGGAACAGATACGCAGTATTTT.

CDR3 loop: CSVGPTSREQYF. The CDR3 nucleotides read TGCAGCGTCGGCCCGACTAGCCGCGAGCAGTACTTC. V usage is TRBV29-1 and J usage is TRBJ2-7, with TRBD2 matching 7 bases. The length of the CDR3 is 12 residues. Germline assignment: CDR1 SQVTM and CDR2 ANQGSEA. The V gene end was trimmed by 6 bases and the J gene end by 6 bases; junction bases not matched to a gene: 8.

The chain employs TRBV19 and TRBJ2-3; the match to TRBD2 covers 8 bases. The germline gives CDR1 LNHDA, CDR2 SQIVND (reference sequence). V lost 5 bases to trimming and J lost 1 base; unmatched junction nucleotides: 8. This CDR3 region has 16 residues. The CDR3 is CASSPSSGYGTDTQYF. CDR3 DNA sequence: TGTGCCAGTAGTCCCTCTAGCGGGTACGGCACAGATACGCAGTATTTT. The full variable domain, with the rest looked up from reference TRBV19 and TRBJ2-3, is DGGITQSPKYLFRKEGQNVTLSCEQNLNHDAMYWYRQDPGQGLRLIYYSQIVNDFQKGDIAEGYSVSREKKESFPLTVTSAQKNPTAFYLCASSPSSGYGTDTQYFGPGTRLTVL.

The DNA of the CDR3 is TGTGCCAGCAGCTCAGGGACAGGGAGGCGAGAGCAGTTCTTC. Encoded protein: CASSSGTGRREQFF. The chain joins TRBV9 to TRBJ2-1; 9 bases line up with TRBD1. Germline lookup yields CDR1 SGDLS and CDR2 YYNGEE. J gave up 10 bases and V 4 bases, and 9 bases lay outside the gene matches. The CDR3 totals 14 residues. Full variable domain (outside the CDR3, taken from reference TRBV9 and TRBJ2-1): DSGVTQTPKHLITATGQRVTLRCSPRSGDLSVYWYQQSLDQGLQFLIQYYNGEERAKGNILERFSAQQFPDLHSELNLSSLELGDSALYFCASSSGTGRREQFFGPGTRLTVL.